This T cell receptor beta chain was sequenced during a study of cytomegalovirus exposure and HLA in healthy donors. The germline V and J ends were trimmed by 1 base and 9 bases, with 13 bases remaining between them. From germline, CDR1 is SGHTA and CDR2 FQGNSA. The CDR3 covers 14 residues. Sequencing used immunoSEQ multiplex PCR; TCRdb keeps in-frame clones, though not all of them. The data show some 59,000 clones, roughly nine tenths seen once. Findings and caveats of the study: A few chains tied to CMV proved CMV antigen-specific in vitro. The authors enumerated around 150 TCR beta chains as linked to cytomegalovirus.

With regard to this clone: Its matching antigen is unknown.

Sequenced: PBMCs. The TCR originated in a woman aged 18-29 years in good health and CMV-seropositive. This chain links TRBV7-2 with TRBJ1-5, with D possibly matching TRBD1 (6 bases). This CDR3 is CASSLGTERGPQHF. The CDR3 nucleotides read TGTGCCAGCAGCTTAGGGACAGAGAGGGGGCCCCAGCATTTT. The full variable domain, rest sourced from reference TRBV7-2 and TRBJ1-5, is GAGVSQSPSNKVTEKGKDVELRCDPISGHTALYWYRQSLGQGLEFLIYFQGNSAPDKSGLPSDRFSAERTGGSVSTLTIQRTQQEDSAVYLCASSLGTERGPQHFGDGTRLSIL.